This is a list of T cell receptor beta chains from one sample in a study of blood T cell repertoires in COVID-19. The assay was immunoSEQ multiplex PCR, and TCRdb's table has in-frame clones only and misses some. The sample holds 250,000 to 300,000 clones; approximately 90% are singletons and the top ten take under 3%. Material for sequencing was PBMCs or T cells enriched from blood (not recorded which). The receptors originated from a woman aged 40 to 55 with acute COVID-19. CDR3s leave out the opening cysteine and the closing phenylalanine or tryptophan. Fields, in order: V gene, CDR3 length, clone size, CDR3 protein. The size of a clone is reported for some rows only, either as once, few or many, or as a class for expanded clones.

TRBV20-1	9	.	SAYRNTEAF
TRBV6-2/TRBV6-3	14	.	ASSYGGARSSYEQY
TRBV6-6	16	.	ASSPGDLRALSGNTIY
TRBV7-9	11	.	ASSQDMNTEAF
TRBV7-9	12	.	ASSWHMNTGELF
TRBV18	12	once	ASSPVIGRDTIY
TRBV19	12	.	ASSRQESSYEQY
TRBV7-2	14	.	ASSLRQRLGGYGYT
TRBV5-1	12	once	ASSLGANRGKLF
TRBV7-9	13	.	ASSADRLMNTEAF
TRBV3-1/TRBV3-2	12	.	ASSQATSLRGYT
TRBV7-2	12	.	AIVAGLSTDTQY
TRBV4-2	11	.	ASSQDRAGELF
TRBV19	16	.	ASSTQNRGRLVTGELF
TRBV28	10	.	ASRDSNYGYT
TRBV5-6	13	.	ASSWRHRESAEAF
TRBV28	10	.	ASGAGLGKLF
TRBV5-1	9	.	ASSLTGSIF
TRBV10-1	14	.	ARGQAKGHSNQPQH
TRBV20-1	12	.	SASRQGASYGYT
TRBV2	13	.	ASREVGGKDQPQH
TRBV6-4	9	.	ASSDGGGPI
TRBV6-2/TRBV6-3	13	few	ASSYSSSGFEEQY